The source of this T cell receptor (beta chain) is a study of molecular identifiers for immune sequencing clone quantification. For the study at large: In replicates, RNA from around 20,000 or 100,000 naive CD8 cells was divided five ways and four parts were sequenced.

TCRdb analysed the PCR reads with MiXCR anew, one entry per CDR3 protein. Of about 40,000 distinct CDR3 sequences in the sample, 24% were seen once. Libraries for naive CD8 T cells, which were made from 20,000 to 1,000,000 sorted cells, drew on 10%, 30% or 50% of the RNA. The authors gated naive CD8 T cells as CD8+CD4-CCR7+CD45RA+ for sorting. Regarding the study as a whole: Clones of above 20 RNA copies carried over 99% of effector molecules; in naive cells they carried under 1%.

There are 15 residues in the CDR3. The J segment lost 10 bases and the V segment lost 1 base, leaving 9 bases of the junction unmatched. Looked up from germline, CDR1 is LGHNA and CDR2 is YSLEER. This clonotype was found many times. No antigen is known for it. The J gene is TRBJ2-3, the V gene TRBV4-3; 9 positions agree with TRBD2. The specimen was naive CD8+ T cells from blood, with Jurkat cell RNA spiked in. Subset noted: FACS-sorted CD8+CD4-CCR7+CD45RA+ naive T cells. The clonotype originates from a human donor in good health. Some libraries in this study had Jurkat cell RNA spiked in. CDR3 in DNA: TGCGCCAGCAGCCAAGCTATTGCTAGCGGGACTGCGCAGTATTTT. Translated, it gives CASSQAIASGTAQYF.